The rows below give T cell receptor beta chains drawn from one sample of a study of blood T cell repertoires in COVID-19. Method: immunoSEQ multiplex PCR; TCRdb's copy keeps in-frame clones and lacks some. The data show 110,000 to 150,000 clones, with approximately 80% seen just once and 9.2% held by the top ten. The sequencing sample was made of PBMCs or T cells enriched from blood (not recorded which). These TCRs come from a middle-aged man who had recovered from COVID-19. CDR3s include the opening cysteine and the closing phenylalanine or tryptophan. Fields, in order: V gene, J gene, D gene, clone size, CDR3 protein, CDR3 DNA. D genes are given only for firm matches. Size values are once, few and many counts, or a class for expanded clones, and some rows have none.

>TRBV14|TRBJ2-7|NA|NA
CASSQVRQGEQYF
TGTGCCAGCAGCCAAGTACGTCAGGGAGAGCAGTACTTC
>TRBV29-1|TRBJ1-1|NA|NA
CSVSTGNTEAFF
TGCAGCGTGTCGACAGGGAACACTGAAGCTTTCTTT
>TRBV12-5|TRBJ2-4|TRBD2|NA
CASGLGDYWRNIQYF
TGTGCTAGTGGTTTGGGGGACTACTGGCGAAACATTCAGTACTTC
>TRBV7-3|TRBJ2-5|TRBD2|NA
CASSPSGAAQETQYF
TGTGCCAGCAGCCCGAGCGGGGCCGCTCAAGAGACCCAGTACTTC
>TRBV15|TRBJ1-2|NA|NA
CATSARVQGSGYTF
TGTGCCACCAGCGCCCGAGTACAGGGTTCTGGCTACACCTTC
>TRBV10-3|TRBJ1-5|NA|once
CAHSSGGEQPQHF
TGTGCTCACTCTAGTGGGGGGGAGCAGCCCCAGCATTTT
>TRBV11-3|TRBJ2-5|TRBD1|NA
CASSSRGTDQETQYF
TGTGCCAGCAGCTCTAGAGGGACAGACCAAGAGACCCAGTACTTC
>TRBV14|TRBJ2-1|NA|NA
CASNQQFDNEQFF
TGTGCCAGCAACCAACAGTTTGACAATGAGCAGTTCTTC
>TRBV28|TRBJ2-5|NA|NA
CASSGRQGQETQYF
TGTGCCAGCAGTGGTCGGCAGGGTCAAGAGACCCAGTACTTC
>TRBV3-1/TRBV3-2|TRBJ2-5|TRBD1|NA
CASSQPKPTGVETQYF
TGTGCCAGCAGCCAACCGAAACCGACAGGGGTAGAGACCCAGTACTTC
>TRBV9|TRBJ2-7|TRBD2|few
CASSALGLGSDEQYF
TGTGCCAGCAGCGCTTTGGGACTAGGGTCCGACGAGCAGTACTTC
>TRBV27|TRBJ2-7|TRBD1|NA
CASSPRTGVGEQYF
TGTGCCAGCAGCCCACGGACAGGGGTGGGCGAGCAGTACTTC
>TRBV7-9|TRBJ2-2|TRBD1|NA
CASSSLGTGGPGELFF
TGTGCCAGCAGCTCCCTGGGCACAGGGGGCCCCGGGGAGCTGTTTTTT